Listed below are T cell receptor beta chains from one sample, sequenced in a study of T-cell reconstitution after alpha-beta-depleted transplantation in children. Using its own MiXCR run on the PCR reads, TCRdb lists one record per CDR3 protein. Of around 250,000 distinct CDR3 sequences in the sample, 9.9% were seen once. The specimen comprised PBMCs from the stem cell graft donor, sampled from the stem cell graft. The source of these receptors is a human donor who donated a stem cell graft to a child with SCID. The CDR3 runs from the conserved cysteine through the conserved F or W. Some rows mark clone size as missing; the rest say once, few, many or name a class of expanded clone.

V gene	J gene	clone size	CDR3 protein
TRBV5-1	TRBJ2-5	few	CASSGSGGPKETQYF
TRBV27	TRBJ1-6	NA	CASSLLGERSPLHF
TRBV5-1	TRBJ2-2	many	CASSPDYTGELFF
TRBV20-1	TRBJ2-3	NA	CSARKGSPTDTQYF
TRBV5-1	TRBJ2-7	few	CASSLGTGFSSYEQYF
TRBV6-5	TRBJ1-2	many	CASMGGQSFSYTF
TRBV2	TRBJ1-1	NA	CASSSTLNTEAFF
TRBV7-8	TRBJ2-5	many	CASSLGRETQYF
TRBV2	TRBJ1-2	many	CASRGTGTINYGYTF
TRBV7-2	TRBJ2-7	NA	CASSWDPRVDEQYF
TRBV20-1	TRBJ1-2	NA	CSVDREDGYTF
TRBV20-1	TRBJ1-4	once	CSARDKGEKLFF
TRBV7-3	TRBJ2-3	NA	CASSPAFGLTDTQYF
TRBV6-5	TRBJ2-7	many	CASSYLTGTYEQYF
TRBV7-9	TRBJ2-5	NA	CASGAGLASQETQYF
TRBV12-3/TRBV12-4	TRBJ2-2	many	CASGLQLTGELFF
TRBV9	TRBJ2-7	few	CASSANRYSYEQYF